This TCR beta chain was identified during a study of molecular identifiers for immune sequencing clone quantification. Study conclusions and caveats: Over 97% of effector molecules, but under 1% in naive cells, were held by clones with more than 20 RNA copies. Spiked Jurkat TCR RNA originating from one cell could reportedly be identified amid about a million naive cells.

TCRdb recomputed calls from the PCR reads with MiXCR, one row per CDR3 protein. The sample includes around 480,000 distinct CDR3 sequences, over 20% of them seen just once. From germline, CDR1 is MDHEN and CDR2 SYDVKM. Deletions cut 7 bases from V and 0 bases from J, with 19 bases between. CDR3 length equals 16 residues. This clonotype turned up a few times. The antigen remains undetermined. Between roughly 17,000 and 1,000,000 sorted cells, with 10%, 30% or 50% RNA, yielded naive CD8 libraries. The sorting of naive CD8 T cells used the CD8+CD4-CCR7+CD45RA+ phenotype. Material: naive CD8+ T cells from blood, with Jurkat cell RNA spiked in. Subset here: FACS-sorted CD8+CD4-CCR7+CD45RA+ naive T cells. The source of this sequence is a human donor in good health. Some libraries in this study had Jurkat cell RNA spiked in. The chain employs TRBV28 and TRBJ2-7; D possibly corresponds to TRBD1 (5 bases). CDR3 residues: CASKDLTRRDSYEQYF. For the CDR3, the DNA is TGTGCCAGCAAAGATCTTACTCGCAGGGACTCCTACGAGCAGTACTTC.